A single sample is the source of the 10 T cell receptor beta chains below, sequenced in a study of Ad26.COV2.S vaccination and SARS-CoV-2 variants. This sample's treatment: over 15 received Ad26.COV2.S at low or high dose, single or two shots; about 5 received placebo; per-sample allocation not given. Collection of samples fell on day 63 after the first vaccine or placebo injection. This table comes from immunoSEQ multiplex PCR, and its TCRdb copy is limited to in-frame clones, with some not included. The data show about 350,000 clones, about 88% seen once. Sequencing was performed on peripheral blood, taken in a trial of Ad26.COV2.S vaccine versus placebo. The receptors shown here come from a person aged 18-60 years who received the Ad26.COV2.S COVID-19 vaccine or a placebo.

Details on this clone: This sample includes further DNA sequences coding for the same CDR3. CDR3: CASSPPGNTEAFF. DNA of the CDR3: TGTGCCAGCTCACCACCAGGGAACACTGAAGCTTTCTTT. The rearrangement joins TRBV18 to TRBJ1-1; D gene unclear. V was trimmed by 0 bases and J by 1 base, leaving 3 bases between them. Germline CDR1 KGHSH, CDR2 LQKENI. This CDR3 spans 13 amino acids. Full variable domain (missing parts from reference TRBV18 and TRBJ1-1): NAGVMQNPRHLVRRRGQEARLRCSPMKGHSHVYWYRQLPEEGLKFMVYLQKENIIDESGMPKERFSAEFPKEGPSILRIQQVVRGDSAAYFCASSPPGNTEAFFGQGTRLTVV.

CDR3 in amino acids: CSVNRVTDTGELFF. The CDR3 DNA is TGCAGCGTAAACAGGGTCACGGACACCGGGGAGCTGTTTTTT. The chain recombines TRBV29-1 with TRBJ2-2, with D perhaps matching TRBD1 (6 bases). This CDR3 is 14 amino acids long. The V end was cut by 6 bases, the J end by 3 bases, with 14 bases between. Germline V gene lookup returns CDR1 SQVTM and CDR2 ANQGSEA.

This sequence joins TRBV28 and TRBJ2-2; 13 nucleotides match TRBD2. Germline lookup yields CDR1 MDHEN and CDR2 SYDVKM. CDR3 length: 15 amino acids. The junction had 3 bases not matched to a gene; V was cut back by 6 bases and J by 5 bases. The CDR3 loop is CASRETSGRTGELFF. CDR3 in DNA: TGTGCCAGCAGAGAGACTAGCGGGAGGACCGGGGAGCTGTTTTTT.

This chain joins TRBV29-1 and TRBJ2-2, with 9 bases identical to TRBD1. The CDR3 is 17 residues long. Germline V gives CDR1 SQVTM, CDR2 ANQGSEA. Losses at the gene ends were 0 bases for V and 4 bases for J; bases not matched to a gene: 9. CDR3 sequence: CSVEDKRGTGLTGELFF. In DNA form, the CDR3 reads TGCAGCGTTGAAGATAAAAGGGGGACAGGGCTCACCGGGGAGCTGTTTTTT.

The rearrangement links TRBV11-2 to TRBJ1-2; D is undetermined. CDR1 is SGHAT, CDR2 FQNNGV, per germline. This CDR3 region has 14 residues. With 0 bases removed from V and 5 bases from J, the gap between germline ends came to 10 bases. CDR3 protein: CASSLDLRLYGYTF. The CDR3 DNA sequence: TGTGCCAGCAGCTTAGATCTGAGATTATATGGCTACACCTTC.

The chain carries TRBV4-3 and TRBJ2-7, with D maybe TRBD1 (6 bases). CDR3 length: 16 residues. The germline CDR1 and CDR2 sequences are LGHNA and YSLEER. Between the trimmed V and J ends, which lost 0 bases and 3 bases, there was a span of 15 bases. This CDR3 reads CASSQEQGSDFYEQYF. CDR3 sequence (DNA): TGCGCCAGCAGCCAAGAACAGGGATCCGACTTCTACGAGCAGTACTTC.

The CDR3: CASSYLGTGNGGELFF. The CDR3 DNA follows: TGTGCCAGCAGTTACCTTGGGACAGGGAATGGCGGGGAGCTGTTTTTT. The gene calls are TRBV6-2 or TRBV6-3 and TRBJ2-2, with 9 nucleotides matching TRBD1. The CDR3 length is 16 residues. Germline CDR1 MNHEY, CDR2 SVGEGT. J lost 7 bases, V lost 2 bases, and 8 bases had no gene match.

The J gene is TRBJ1-1, the V gene TRBV7-9; D not certain. V was clipped by 5 bases and J by 4 bases, with 17 bases between them. The germline gives CDR1 SEHNR, CDR2 FQNEAQ (reference sequence). This CDR3 comprises 15 residues. The CDR3 region has the DNA TGTGCCAGCAGCCCGGAATTGGACGTAGCCACTGAAGCTTTCTTT. Its protein product is CASSPELDVATEAFF.

The gene calls are TRBV19 and TRBJ2-7; 7 bases align to TRBD1. J gave up 4 bases and V 3 bases, and 6 bases lay outside the gene matches. The germline CDR1 and CDR2 sequences are LNHDA and SQIVND (reference sequence). The CDR3 is 14 amino acids. CDR3 in DNA: TGTGCCAGTAGTATTAAGGCAGGGGGTTACGAGCAGTACTTC. Its translation: CASSIKAGGYEQYF.

V is TRBV5-6 and J is TRBJ2-7; D is uncertain. The CDR3 spans 12 residues. Trimming pared 4 bases from V and 2 bases from J, leaving 7 bases between. CDR1 is SGHDT and CDR2 is YYEEEE in the germline V gene. CDR3 sequence (DNA): TGTGCCAGCAGCCCTCGCACCTACGAGCAGTACTTC. Its translation: CASSPRTYEQYF. Full variable domain (missing parts from reference TRBV5-6 and TRBJ2-7): DAGVTQSPTHLIKTRGQQVTLRCSPKSGHDTVSWYQQALGQGPQFIFQYYEEEERQRGNFPDRFSGHQFPNYSSELNVNALLLGDSALYLCASSPRTYEQYFGPGTRLTVT.